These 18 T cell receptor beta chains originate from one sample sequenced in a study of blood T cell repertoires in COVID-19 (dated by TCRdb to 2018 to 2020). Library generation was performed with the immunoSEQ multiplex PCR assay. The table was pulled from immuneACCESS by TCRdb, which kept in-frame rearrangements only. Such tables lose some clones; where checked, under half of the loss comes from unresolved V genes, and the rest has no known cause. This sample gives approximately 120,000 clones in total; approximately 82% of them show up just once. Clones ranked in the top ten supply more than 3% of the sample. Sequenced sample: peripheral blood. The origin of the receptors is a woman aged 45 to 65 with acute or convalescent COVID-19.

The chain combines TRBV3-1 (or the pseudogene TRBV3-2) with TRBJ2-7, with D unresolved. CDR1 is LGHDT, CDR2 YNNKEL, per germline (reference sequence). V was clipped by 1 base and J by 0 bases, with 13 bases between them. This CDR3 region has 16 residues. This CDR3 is CASSQVAARSSYEQYF. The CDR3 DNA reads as TGTGCCAGCAGCCAAGTCGCGGCCCGGAGCTCCTACGAGCAGTACTTC.

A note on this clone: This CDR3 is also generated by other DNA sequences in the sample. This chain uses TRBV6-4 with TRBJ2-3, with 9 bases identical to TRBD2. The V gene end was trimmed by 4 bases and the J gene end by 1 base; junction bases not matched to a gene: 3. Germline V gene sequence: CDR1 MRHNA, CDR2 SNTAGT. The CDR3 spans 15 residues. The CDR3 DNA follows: TGTGCCAGCAGTGCCGCGGGAGGGGGCACAGATACGCAGTATTTT. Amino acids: CASSAAGGGTDTQYF.

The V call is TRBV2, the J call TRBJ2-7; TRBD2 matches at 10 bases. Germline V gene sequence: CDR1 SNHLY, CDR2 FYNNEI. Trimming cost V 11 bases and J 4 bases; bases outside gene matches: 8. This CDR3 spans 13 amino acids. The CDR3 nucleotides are TGTGCCGCGGTCAAAGCGGGAGGGTACGAGCAGTACTTC. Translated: CAAVKAGGYEQYF. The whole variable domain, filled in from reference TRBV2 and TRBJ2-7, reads EPEVTQTPSHQVTQMGQEVILRCVPISNHLYFYWYRQILGQKVEFLVSFYNNEISEKSEIFDDQFSVERPDGSNFTLKIRSTKLEDSAMYFCAAVKAGGYEQYFGPGTRLTVT.

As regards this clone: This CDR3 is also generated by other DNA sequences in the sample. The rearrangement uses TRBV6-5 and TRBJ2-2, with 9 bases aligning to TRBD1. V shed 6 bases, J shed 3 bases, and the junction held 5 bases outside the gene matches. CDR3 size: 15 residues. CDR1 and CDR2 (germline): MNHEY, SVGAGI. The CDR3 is CASRLTGGDTGELFF. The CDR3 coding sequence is TGTGCCAGCAGACTCACAGGGGGCGACACCGGGGAGCTGTTTTTT.

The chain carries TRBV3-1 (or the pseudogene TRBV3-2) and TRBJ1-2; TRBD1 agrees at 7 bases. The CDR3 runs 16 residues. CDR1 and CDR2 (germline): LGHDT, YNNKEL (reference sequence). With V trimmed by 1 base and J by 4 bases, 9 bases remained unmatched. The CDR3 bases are TGTGCCAGCAGCCAAGTCGGAGGGGGCAGTCGCTATGGCTACACCTTC. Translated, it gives CASSQVGGGSRYGYTF.

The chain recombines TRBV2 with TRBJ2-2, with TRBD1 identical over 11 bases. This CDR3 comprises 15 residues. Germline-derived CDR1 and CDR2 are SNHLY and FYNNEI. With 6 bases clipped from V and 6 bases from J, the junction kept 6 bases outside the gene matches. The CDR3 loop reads CASRIGTGGAGELFF. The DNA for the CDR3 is TGTGCCAGCAGGATCGGGACAGGGGGGGCCGGGGAGCTGTTTTTT.

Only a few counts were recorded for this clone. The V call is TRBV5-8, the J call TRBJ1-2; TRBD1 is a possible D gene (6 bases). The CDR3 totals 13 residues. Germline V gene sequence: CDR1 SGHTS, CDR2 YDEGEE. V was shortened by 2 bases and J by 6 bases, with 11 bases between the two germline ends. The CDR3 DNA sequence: TGTGCCAGCAGCTTAAGGGGGTTTCATGGCTACACCTTC. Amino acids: CASSLRGFHGYTF.

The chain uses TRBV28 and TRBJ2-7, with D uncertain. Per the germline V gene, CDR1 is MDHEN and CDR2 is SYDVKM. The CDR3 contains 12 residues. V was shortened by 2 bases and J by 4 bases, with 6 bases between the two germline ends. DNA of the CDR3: TGTGCCAGCAGTTTACCCTCTTACGAGCAGTACTTC. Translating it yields CASSLPSYEQYF.

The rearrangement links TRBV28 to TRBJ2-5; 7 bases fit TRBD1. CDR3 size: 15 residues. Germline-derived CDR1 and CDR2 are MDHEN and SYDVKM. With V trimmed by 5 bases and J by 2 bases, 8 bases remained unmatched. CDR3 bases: TGTGCCAGCAGTCCTAACAGGGGAGAACAAGAGACCCAGTACTTC. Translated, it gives CASSPNRGEQETQYF.

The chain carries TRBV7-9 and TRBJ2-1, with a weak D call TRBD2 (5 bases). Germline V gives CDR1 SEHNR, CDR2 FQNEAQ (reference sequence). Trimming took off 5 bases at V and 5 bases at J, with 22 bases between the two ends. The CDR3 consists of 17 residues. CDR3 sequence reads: CASSPFLNGKINNEQFF. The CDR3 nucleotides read TGTGCCAGCAGCCCCTTTTTGAACGGGAAAATCAACAATGAGCAGTTCTTC.

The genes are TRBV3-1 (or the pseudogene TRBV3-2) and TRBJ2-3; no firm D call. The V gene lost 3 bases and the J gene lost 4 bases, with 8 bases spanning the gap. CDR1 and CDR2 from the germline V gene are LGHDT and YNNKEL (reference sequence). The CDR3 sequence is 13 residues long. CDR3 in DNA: TGTGCCAGCAGCCATAACTCCGCAGATACGCAGTATTTT. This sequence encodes CASSHNSADTQYF.

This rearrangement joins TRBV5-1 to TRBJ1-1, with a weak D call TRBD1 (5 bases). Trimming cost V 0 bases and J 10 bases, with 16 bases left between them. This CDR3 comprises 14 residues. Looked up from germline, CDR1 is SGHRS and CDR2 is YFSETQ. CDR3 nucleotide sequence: TGCGCCAGCAGCTTGGGACAGAATGCCCCTCGAGCTTTCTTT. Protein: CASSLGQNAPRAFF.

The CDR3 protein is CAISVQGMANYGYTF. In DNA, the CDR3 is TGTGCCATCAGTGTGCAGGGGATGGCGAACTATGGCTACACCTTC. The chain couples TRBV10-3 to TRBJ1-2; D may be TRBD1 (6 bases). This CDR3 is built from 15 residues. Germline CDR1 is ENHRY and CDR2 is SYGVKD. Trimming removed 4 bases from V and 2 bases from J, with 14 bases in between.

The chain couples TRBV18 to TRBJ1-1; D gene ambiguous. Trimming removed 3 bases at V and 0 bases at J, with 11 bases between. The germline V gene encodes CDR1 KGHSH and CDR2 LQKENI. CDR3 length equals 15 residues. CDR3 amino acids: CASSPDSTMNTEAFF. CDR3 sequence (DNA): TGTGCCAGCTCACCGGACTCAACAATGAACACTGAAGCTTTCTTT. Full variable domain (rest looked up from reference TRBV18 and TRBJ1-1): NAGVMQNPRHLVRRRGQEARLRCSPMKGHSHVYWYRQLPEEGLKFMVYLQKENIIDESGMPKERFSAEFPKEGPSILRIQQVVRGDSAAYFCASSPDSTMNTEAFFGQGTRLTVV.

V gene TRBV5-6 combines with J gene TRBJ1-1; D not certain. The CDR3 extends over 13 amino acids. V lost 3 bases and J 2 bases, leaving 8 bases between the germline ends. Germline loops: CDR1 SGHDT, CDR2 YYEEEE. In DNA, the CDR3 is TGTGCCAGCAGCTCCACAGCAAACACTGAAGCTTTCTTT. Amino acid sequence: CASSSTANTEAFF.

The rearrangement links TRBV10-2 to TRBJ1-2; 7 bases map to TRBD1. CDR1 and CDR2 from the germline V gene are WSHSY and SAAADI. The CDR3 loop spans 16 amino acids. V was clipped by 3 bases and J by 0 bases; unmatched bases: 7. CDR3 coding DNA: TGCGCCAGCAGTGAAGCCGGACAGGCACCTAACTATGGCTACACCTTC. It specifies CASSEAGQAPNYGYTF.

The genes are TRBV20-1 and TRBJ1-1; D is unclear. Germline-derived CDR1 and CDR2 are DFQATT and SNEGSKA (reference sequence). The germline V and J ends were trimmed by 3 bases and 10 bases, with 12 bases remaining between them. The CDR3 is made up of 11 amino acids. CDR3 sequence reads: CSASRGSGAFF. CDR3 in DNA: TGCAGTGCTAGTAGAGGGTCCGGAGCTTTCTTT.

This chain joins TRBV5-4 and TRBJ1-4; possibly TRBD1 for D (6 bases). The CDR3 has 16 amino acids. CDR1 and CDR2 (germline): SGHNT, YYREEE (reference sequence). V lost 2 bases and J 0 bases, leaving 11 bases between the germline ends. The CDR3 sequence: CASSLTGRATNEKLFF. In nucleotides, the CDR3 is TGTGCCAGCAGCTTAACAGGGAGAGCAACTAATGAAAAACTGTTTTTT.